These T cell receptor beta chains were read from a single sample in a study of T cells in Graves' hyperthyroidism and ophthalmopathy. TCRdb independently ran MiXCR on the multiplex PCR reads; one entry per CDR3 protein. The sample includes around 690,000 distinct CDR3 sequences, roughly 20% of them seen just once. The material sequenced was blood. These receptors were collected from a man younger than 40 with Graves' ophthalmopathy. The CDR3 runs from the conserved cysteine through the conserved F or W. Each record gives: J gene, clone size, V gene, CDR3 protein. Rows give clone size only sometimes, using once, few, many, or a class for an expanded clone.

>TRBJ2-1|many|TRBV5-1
CASSTGLAGVGEQFF
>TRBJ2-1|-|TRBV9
CASSVALAAYNEQFF
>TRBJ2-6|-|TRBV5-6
CASSSLLGSGANVLTF
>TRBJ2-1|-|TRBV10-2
CASSEFSGLYNEQFF
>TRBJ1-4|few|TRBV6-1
CAVRGGLNEKLFF
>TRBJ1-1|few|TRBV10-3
CATRQGARNTEAFF
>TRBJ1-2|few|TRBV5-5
CASSFLGGRSGYTF
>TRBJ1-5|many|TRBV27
CASSPLNNQPQHF
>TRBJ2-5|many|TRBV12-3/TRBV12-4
CASSLAGEKQETQYF
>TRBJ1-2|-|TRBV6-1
CASSAGHYGYTF
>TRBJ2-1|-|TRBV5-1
CASTGTGGGNEQFF
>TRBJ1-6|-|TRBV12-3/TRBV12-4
CASRGSGPYNSPLHF
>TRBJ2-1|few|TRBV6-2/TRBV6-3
CASRLAGAYNEQFF
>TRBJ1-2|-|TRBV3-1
CASSQKVGTTYGYTF
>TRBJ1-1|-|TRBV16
CASSQSGRARGTGAFF
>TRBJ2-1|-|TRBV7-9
CASSFSSEQFF
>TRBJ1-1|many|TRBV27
CASSLYVGNTEAFF
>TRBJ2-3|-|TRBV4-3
CASSQGTGNGDTQYF
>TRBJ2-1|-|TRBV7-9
CASSLADNGDNEQFF
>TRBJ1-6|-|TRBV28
CASWPMDSNSPLHF
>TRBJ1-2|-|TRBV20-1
CSASPGKGRDGYTF
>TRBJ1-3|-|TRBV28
CASKSSGGGGNTIYF
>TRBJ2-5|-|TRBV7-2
CASSLRGREWETQYF
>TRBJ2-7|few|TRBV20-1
CSARLADTYEQYF
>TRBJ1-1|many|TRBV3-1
CASSPFRQGKNMNTEAFF
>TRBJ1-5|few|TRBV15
CATSISDQPQHF
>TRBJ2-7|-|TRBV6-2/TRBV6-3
CASSSLDNPYEQYF
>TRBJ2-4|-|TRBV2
CASSDWQAAKNIQYF
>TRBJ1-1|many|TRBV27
CASSFLTGGTEAFF
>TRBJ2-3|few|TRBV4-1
CASSQDFLAGATDTQYF
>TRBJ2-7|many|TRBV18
CASSPVSARSYEQYF
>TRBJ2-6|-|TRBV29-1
CSAQTRGRGAGANVLTF
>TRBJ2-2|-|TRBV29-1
CSVVGAHPAGELFF
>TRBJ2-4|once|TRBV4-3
CASSQAPSLVAKNIQYF
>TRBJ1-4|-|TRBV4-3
CASSPSSGTGSNEKLFF
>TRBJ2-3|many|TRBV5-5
CASSLPGGAQYF
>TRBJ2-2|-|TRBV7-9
CASSSAGAGNTGELFF
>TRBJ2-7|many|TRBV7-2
CASGSGGPGYEQYF
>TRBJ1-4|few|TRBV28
CASSPLRTVVGEKLFF
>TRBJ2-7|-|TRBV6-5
CASSYRDRRDEQYF
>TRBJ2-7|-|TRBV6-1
CASSIRDRGREQYF
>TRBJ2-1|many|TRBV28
CASSLAAGGTNEQFF
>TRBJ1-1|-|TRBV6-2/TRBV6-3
CASTNQTSMYLCASTDKGTEAFF
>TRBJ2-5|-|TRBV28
CASSLRTGLRETQYF
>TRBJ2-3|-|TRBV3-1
CASSPRRITDTQYF
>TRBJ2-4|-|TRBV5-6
CASSLYGDIQYF
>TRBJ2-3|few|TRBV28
CASSLWGLGGGGNTDTQYF
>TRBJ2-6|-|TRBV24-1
CATSDSWTGANVLTF
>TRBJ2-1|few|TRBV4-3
CASSQGSGRDNEQFF
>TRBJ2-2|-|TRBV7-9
CASSMEGRTGELFF
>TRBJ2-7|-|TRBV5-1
CASSLTGAGFEEQYF
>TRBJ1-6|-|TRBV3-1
CASSIRLGAYNSPLHF
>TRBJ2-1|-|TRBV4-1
CASSQLTDEQFF